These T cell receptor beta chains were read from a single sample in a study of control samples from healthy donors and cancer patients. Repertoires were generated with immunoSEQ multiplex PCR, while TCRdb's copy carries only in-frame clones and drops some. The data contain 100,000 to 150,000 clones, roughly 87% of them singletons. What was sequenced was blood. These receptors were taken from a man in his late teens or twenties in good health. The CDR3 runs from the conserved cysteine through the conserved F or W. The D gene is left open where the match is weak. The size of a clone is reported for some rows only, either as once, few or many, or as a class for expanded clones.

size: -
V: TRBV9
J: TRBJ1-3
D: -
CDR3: CASSRDGISGNTIYF
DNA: TGTGCCAGCAGCCGGGACGGAATCTCTGGAAACACCATATATTTT

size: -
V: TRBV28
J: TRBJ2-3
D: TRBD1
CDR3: CATFRGRGLGDTQYF
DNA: TGTGCCACCTTCCGGGGCAGGGGGCTTGGAGATACGCAGTATTTT

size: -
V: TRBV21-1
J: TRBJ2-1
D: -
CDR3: CASSKRGRCYNEQFF
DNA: TGTGCCAGCAGCAAACGGGGGAGGTGTTACAATGAGCAGTTCTTC

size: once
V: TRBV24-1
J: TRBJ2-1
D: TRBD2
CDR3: CATSDRGLAGTSEQFF
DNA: TGTGCCACCAGTGACCGGGGACTAGCGGGAACAAGTGAGCAGTTCTTC

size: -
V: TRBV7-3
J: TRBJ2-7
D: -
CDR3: CASSPTAPYEQYF
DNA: TGTGCCAGCAGCCCGACGGCCCCCTACGAGCAGTACTTC

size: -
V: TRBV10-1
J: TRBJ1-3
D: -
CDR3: CASSDRPGNTIYF
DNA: TGCGCCAGCAGCGACAGGCCGGGAAACACCATATATTTT

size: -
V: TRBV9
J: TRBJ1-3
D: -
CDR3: CASSVATGFSGNTIYF
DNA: TGTGCCAGCAGCGTAGCTACCGGGTTCTCTGGAAACACCATATATTTT

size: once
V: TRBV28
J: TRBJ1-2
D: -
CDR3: CASSSNPRASYGYTF
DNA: TGTGCCAGCAGTTCCAACCCGCGGGCCTCCTATGGCTACACCTTC

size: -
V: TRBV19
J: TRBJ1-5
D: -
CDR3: CASSNRARDQPQHF
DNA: TGTGCCAGTAGTAACCGGGCCCGGGATCAGCCCCAGCATTTT

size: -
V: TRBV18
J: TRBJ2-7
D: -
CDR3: CASSSKDAHEQYF
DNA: TGTGCCAGCTCATCCAAGGACGCCCACGAGCAGTACTTC

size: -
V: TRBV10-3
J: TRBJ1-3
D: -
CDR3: CAISGSGGNTIYF
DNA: TGTGCCATCAGTGGTTCGGGGGGAAACACCATATATTTT

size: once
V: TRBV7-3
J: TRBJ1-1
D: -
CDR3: CASSPGGDGMNTEAFF
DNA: TGTGCCAGCAGCCCGGGCGGGGACGGTATGAACACTGAAGCTTTCTTT

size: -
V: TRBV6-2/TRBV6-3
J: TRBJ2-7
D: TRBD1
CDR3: CASSPMFGDRAFFPSYEQYF
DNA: TGTGCCAGCAGCCCTATGTTCGGGGACAGGGCCTTTTTTCCTTCCTACGAGCAGTACTTC

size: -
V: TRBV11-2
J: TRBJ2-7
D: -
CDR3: CASSPRRADEQYF
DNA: TGTGCCAGCAGCCCTCGCAGGGCGGACGAGCAGTACTTC

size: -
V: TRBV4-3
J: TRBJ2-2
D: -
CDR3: CASSQLGNTGELFF
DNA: TGCGCCAGCAGCCAATTGGGGAACACCGGGGAGCTGTTTTTT

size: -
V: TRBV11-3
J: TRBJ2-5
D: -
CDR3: CASSLGGTETQYF
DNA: TGTGCCAGCAGCTTAGGTGGGACGGAGACCCAGTACTTC

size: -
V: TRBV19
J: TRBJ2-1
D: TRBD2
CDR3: CASSSGRSYNEQFF
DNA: TGTGCCAGTAGTAGCGGGAGATCCTACAATGAGCAGTTCTTC

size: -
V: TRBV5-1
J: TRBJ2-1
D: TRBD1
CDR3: CASSEGQGLYNEQFF
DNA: TGCGCCAGCAGCGAAGGACAGGGGTTATACAATGAGCAGTTCTTC